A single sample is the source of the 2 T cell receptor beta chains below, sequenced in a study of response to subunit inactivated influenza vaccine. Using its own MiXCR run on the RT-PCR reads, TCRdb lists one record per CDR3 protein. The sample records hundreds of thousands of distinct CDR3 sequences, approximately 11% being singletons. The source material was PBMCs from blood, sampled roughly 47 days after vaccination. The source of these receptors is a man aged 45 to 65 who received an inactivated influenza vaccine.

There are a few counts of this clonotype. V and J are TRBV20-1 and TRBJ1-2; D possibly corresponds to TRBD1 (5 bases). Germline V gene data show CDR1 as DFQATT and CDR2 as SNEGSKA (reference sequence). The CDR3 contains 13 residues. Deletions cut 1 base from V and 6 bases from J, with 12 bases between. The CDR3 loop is CSARAGGWNGYTF. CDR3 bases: TGCAGTGCTAGAGCGGGGGGTTGGAATGGCTACACCTTC.

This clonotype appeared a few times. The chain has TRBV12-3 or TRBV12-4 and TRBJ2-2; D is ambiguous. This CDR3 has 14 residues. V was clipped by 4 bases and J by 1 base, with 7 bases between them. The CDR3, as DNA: TGTGCCAGCAGTTCTCTGATGAACACCGGGGAGCTGTTTTTT. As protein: CASSSLMNTGELFF.